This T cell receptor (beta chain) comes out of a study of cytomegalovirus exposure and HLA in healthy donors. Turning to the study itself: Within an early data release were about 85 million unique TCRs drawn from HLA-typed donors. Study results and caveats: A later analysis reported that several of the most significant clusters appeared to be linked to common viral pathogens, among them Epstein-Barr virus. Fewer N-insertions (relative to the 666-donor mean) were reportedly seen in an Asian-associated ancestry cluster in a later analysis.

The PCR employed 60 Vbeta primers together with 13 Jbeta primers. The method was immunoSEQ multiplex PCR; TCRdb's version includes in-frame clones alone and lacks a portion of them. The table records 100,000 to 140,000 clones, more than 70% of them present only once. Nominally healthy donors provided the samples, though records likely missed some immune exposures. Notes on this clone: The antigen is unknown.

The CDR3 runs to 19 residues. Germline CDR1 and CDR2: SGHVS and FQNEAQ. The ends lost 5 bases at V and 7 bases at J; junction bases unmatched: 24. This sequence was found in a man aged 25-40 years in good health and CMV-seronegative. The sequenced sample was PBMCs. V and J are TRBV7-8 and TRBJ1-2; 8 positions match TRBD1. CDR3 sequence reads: CASSKRDRSGVLTGGGYTF. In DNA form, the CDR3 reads TGTGCCAGCAGCAAACGGGACAGGAGTGGGGTACTGACTGGGGGTGGCTACACCTTC.